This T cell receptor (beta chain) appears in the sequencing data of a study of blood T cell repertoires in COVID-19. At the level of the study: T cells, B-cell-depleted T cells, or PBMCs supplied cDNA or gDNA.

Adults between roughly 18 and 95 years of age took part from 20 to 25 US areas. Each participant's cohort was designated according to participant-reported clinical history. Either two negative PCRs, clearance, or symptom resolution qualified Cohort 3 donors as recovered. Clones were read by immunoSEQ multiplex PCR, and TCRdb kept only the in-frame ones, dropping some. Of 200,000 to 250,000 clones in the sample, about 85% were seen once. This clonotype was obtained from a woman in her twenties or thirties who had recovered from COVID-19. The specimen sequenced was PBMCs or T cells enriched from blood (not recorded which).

The CDR3 spells CASSLAQGYGYTF. In DNA, the CDR3 is TGTGCCAGCAGCTTGGCTCAGGGCTATGGCTACACCTTC. The chain links TRBV5-5 to TRBJ1-2; possibly TRBD1 for D (5 bases). CDR1 and CDR2 from the germline V gene are SGHKS and YYEKEE (reference sequence). Trimming stripped 0 bases from V and 4 bases from J, with 7 bases between. The CDR3 loop spans 13 amino acids.